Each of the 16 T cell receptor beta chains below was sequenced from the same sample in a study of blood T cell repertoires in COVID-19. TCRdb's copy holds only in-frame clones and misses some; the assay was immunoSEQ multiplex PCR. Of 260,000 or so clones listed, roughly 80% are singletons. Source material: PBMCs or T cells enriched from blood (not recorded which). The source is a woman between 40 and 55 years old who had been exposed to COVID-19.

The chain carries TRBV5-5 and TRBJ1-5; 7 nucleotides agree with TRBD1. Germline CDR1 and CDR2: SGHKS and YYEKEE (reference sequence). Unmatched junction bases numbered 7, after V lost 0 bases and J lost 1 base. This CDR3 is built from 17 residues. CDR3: CASSLAPTGVSNQPQHF. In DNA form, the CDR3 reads TGTGCCAGCAGCTTGGCCCCCACAGGGGTGAGCAATCAGCCCCAGCATTTT.

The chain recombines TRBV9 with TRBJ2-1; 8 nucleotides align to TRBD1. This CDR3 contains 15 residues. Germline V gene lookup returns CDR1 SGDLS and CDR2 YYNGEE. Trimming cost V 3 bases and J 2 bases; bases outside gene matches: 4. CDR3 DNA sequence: TGTGCCAGCAGCGCGACAGGGGAGACCTACAATGAGCAGTTCTTC. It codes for CASSATGETYNEQFF.

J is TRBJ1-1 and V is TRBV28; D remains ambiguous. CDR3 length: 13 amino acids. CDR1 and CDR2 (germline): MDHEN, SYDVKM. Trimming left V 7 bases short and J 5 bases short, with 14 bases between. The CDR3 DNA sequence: TGTGCCAGCATCGCACGGGTCGGAACTGAAGCTTTCTTT. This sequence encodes CASIARVGTEAFF.

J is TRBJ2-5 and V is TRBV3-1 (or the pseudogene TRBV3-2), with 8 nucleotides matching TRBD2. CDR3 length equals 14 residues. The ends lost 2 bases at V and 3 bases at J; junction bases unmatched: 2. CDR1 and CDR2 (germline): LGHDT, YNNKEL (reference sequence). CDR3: CASSQPGGEETQYF. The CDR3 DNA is TGTGCCAGCAGCCAACCGGGGGGGGAAGAGACCCAGTACTTC.

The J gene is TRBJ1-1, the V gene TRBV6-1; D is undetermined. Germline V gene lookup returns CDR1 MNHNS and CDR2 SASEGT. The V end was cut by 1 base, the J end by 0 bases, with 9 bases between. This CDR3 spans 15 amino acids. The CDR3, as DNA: TGTGCCAGCAGTGAAGAGGGCGGGCTGAACACTGAAGCTTTCTTT. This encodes CASSEEGGLNTEAFF.

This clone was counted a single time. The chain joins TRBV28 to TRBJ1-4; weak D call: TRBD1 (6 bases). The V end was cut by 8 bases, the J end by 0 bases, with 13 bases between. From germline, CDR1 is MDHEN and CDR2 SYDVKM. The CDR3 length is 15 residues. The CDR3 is CASAWGLSTNEKLFF. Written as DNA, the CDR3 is TGTGCCAGCGCATGGGGGCTTTCAACTAATGAAAAACTGTTTTTT.

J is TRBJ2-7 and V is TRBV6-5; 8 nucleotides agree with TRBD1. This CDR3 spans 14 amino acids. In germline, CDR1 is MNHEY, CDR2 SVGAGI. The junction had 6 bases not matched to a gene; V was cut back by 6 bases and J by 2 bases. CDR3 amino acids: CASRWTGPAYEQYF. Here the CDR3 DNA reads TGTGCCAGCAGATGGACAGGGCCCGCCTACGAGCAGTACTTC.

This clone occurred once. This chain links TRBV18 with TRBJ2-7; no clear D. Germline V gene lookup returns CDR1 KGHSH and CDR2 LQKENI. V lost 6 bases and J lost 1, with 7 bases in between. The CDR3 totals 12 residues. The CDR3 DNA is TGTGCCAGCTCCCTCGCGTCCTACGAGCAGTACTTC. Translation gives CASSLASYEQYF. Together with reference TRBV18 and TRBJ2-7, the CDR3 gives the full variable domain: NAGVMQNPRHLVRRRGQEARLRCSPMKGHSHVYWYRQLPEEGLKFMVYLQKENIIDESGMPKERFSAEFPKEGPSILRIQQVVRGDSAAYFCASSLASYEQYFGPGTRLTVT.

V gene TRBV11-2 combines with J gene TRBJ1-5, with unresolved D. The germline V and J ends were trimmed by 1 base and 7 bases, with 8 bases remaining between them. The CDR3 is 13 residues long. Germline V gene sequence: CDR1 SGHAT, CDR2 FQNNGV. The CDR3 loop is CASSLGRGQPQHF. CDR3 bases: TGTGCCAGCAGCTTAGGTCGGGGACAGCCCCAGCATTTT.

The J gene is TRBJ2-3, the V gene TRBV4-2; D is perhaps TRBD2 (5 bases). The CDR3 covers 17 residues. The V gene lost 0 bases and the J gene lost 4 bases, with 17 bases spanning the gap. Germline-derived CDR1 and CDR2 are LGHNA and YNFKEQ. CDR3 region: CASSQEFTGWMADTQYF. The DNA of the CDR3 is TGTGCCAGCAGCCAAGAATTTACGGGGTGGATGGCAGATACGCAGTATTTT.

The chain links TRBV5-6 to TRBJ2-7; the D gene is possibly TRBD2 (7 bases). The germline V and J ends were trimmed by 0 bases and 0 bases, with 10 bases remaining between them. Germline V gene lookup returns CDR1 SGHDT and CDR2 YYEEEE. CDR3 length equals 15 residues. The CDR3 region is CASSLVGGVSYEQYF. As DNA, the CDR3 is TGTGCCAGCAGCTTGGTAGGGGGGGTCTCCTACGAGCAGTACTTC.

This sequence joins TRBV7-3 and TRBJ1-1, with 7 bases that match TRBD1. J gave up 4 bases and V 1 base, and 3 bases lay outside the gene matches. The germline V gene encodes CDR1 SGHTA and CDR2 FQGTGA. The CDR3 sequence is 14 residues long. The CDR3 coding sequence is TGTGCCAGCAGCTTAAGCCCAGGGGGCACTGAAGCTTTCTTT. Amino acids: CASSLSPGGTEAFF.

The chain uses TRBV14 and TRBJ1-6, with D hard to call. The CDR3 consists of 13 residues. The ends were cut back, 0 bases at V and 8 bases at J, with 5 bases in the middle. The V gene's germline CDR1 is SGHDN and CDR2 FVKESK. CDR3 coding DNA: TGTGCCAGCAGCCAAGATGCGTATTCACCCCTCCACTTT. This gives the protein CASSQDAYSPLHF. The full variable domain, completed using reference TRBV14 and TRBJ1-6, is EAGVTQFPSHSVIEKGQTVTLRCDPISGHDNLYWYRRVMGKEIKFLLHFVKESKQDESGMPNNRFLAERTGGTYSTLKVQPAELEDSGVYFCASSQDAYSPLHFGNGTRLTVT.

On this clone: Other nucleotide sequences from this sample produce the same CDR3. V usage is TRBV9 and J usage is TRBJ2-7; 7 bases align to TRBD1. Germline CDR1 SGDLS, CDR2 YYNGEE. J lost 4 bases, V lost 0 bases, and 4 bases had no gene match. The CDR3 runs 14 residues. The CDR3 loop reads CASSVDEGAYEQYF. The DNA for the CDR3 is TGTGCCAGCAGCGTAGATGAGGGGGCATACGAGCAGTACTTC.

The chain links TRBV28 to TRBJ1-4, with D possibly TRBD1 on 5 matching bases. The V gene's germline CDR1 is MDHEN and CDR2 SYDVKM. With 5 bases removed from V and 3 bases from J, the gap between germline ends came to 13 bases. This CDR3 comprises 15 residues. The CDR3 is CASSVPTGSNEKLFF. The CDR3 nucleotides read TGTGCCAGCAGTGTTCCCACAGGATCTAATGAAAAACTGTTTTTT.

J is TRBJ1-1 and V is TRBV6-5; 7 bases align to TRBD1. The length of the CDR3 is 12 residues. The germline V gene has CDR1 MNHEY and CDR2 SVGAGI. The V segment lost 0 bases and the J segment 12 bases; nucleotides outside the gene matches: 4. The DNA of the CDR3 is TGTGCCAGCAGTTACTCTACAGGGGCATCTTTCTTT. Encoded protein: CASSYSTGASFF.